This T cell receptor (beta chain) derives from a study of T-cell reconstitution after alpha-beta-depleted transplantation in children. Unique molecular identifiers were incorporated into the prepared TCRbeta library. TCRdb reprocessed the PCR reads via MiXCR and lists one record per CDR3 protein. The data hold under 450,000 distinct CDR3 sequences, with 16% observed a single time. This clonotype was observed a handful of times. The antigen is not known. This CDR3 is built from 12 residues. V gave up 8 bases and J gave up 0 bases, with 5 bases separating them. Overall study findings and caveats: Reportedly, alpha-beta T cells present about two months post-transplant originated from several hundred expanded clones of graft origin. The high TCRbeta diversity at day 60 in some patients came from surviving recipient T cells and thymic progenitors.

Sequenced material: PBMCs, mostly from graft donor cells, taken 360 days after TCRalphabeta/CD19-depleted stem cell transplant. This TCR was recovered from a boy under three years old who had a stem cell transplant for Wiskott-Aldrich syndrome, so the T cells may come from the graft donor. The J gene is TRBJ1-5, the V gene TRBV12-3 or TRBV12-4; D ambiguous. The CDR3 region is CASAPSNQPQHF. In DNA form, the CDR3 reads TGTGCCAGCGCCCCTAGCAATCAGCCCCAGCATTTT.